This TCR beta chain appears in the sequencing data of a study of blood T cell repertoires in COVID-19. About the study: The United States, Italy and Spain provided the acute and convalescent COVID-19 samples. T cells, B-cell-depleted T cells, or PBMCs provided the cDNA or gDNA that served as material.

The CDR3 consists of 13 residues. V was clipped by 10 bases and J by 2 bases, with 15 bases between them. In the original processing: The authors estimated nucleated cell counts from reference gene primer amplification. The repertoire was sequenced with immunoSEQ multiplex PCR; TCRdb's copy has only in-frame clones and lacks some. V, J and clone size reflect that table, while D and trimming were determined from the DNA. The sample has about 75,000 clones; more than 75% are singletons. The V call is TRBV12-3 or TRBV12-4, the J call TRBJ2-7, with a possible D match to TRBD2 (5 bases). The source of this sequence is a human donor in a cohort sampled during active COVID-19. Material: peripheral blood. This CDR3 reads CANSRAGTYEQYF. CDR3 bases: TGTGCCAACTCCAGAGCCGGGACCTACGAGCAGTACTTC.